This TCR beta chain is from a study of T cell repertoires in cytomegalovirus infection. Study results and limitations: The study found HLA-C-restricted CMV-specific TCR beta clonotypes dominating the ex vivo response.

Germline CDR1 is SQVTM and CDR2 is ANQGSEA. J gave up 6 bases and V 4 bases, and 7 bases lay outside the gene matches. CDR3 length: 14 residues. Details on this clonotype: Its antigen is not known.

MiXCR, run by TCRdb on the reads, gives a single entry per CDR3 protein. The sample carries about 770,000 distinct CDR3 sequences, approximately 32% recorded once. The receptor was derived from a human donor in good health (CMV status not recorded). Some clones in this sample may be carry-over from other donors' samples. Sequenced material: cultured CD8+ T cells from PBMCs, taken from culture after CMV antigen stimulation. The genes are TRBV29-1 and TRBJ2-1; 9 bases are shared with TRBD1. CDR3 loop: CSVGGTGKANEQFF. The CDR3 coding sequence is TGCAGCGTTGGGGGGACAGGGAAAGCCAATGAGCAGTTCTTC.